This T cell receptor beta chain was sequenced for a study of regulatory T cells in long-lasting Graves disease. Time point noted: newly diagnosed GD, antithyroid drugs for less than 3 months. The TCR library was prepared using RNA isolated from PBMCs. Note on this clonotype: Its matching antigen is unknown.

The study's findings and limits: Graves' patients with persistent disease showed TCR diversity lower than patients newly diagnosed. The sample size was small, and this may have reduced accuracy.

V was clipped by 6 bases and J by 0 bases, with 23 bases between them. The CDR3 covers 18 residues. Arm-PCR of CDR3 regions with iRepertoire HTBI primers generated TCR beta libraries. TCRdb independently ran MiXCR on the multiplex PCR reads; one entry per CDR3 protein. The data contain about 220,000 distinct CDR3 sequences, roughly 18% of them singletons. The sample was also linked to a second study, of T cells in Graves' hyperthyroidism and ophthalmopathy. From that second work: The HTBI primer set was used in a first-round RT-PCR of the TCR CDR3. Within blood appeared most thyroid clonotypes that had expanded above 0.001.

Material: peripheral blood mononuclear cells (PBMCs), obtained at new diagnosis, from a patient treated with antithyroid drugs. The receptor was derived from a woman aged 25 to 39 with Graves disease. V gene TRBV12-3 or TRBV12-4 combines with J gene TRBJ2-5; D possibly corresponds to TRBD2 (7 bases). CDR3 bases: TGTGCCAGCAGCTTTGTGACGGGGGGCAGGGGTTACCAAGAGACCCAGTACTTC. Amino acids: CASSFVTGGRGYQETQYF.